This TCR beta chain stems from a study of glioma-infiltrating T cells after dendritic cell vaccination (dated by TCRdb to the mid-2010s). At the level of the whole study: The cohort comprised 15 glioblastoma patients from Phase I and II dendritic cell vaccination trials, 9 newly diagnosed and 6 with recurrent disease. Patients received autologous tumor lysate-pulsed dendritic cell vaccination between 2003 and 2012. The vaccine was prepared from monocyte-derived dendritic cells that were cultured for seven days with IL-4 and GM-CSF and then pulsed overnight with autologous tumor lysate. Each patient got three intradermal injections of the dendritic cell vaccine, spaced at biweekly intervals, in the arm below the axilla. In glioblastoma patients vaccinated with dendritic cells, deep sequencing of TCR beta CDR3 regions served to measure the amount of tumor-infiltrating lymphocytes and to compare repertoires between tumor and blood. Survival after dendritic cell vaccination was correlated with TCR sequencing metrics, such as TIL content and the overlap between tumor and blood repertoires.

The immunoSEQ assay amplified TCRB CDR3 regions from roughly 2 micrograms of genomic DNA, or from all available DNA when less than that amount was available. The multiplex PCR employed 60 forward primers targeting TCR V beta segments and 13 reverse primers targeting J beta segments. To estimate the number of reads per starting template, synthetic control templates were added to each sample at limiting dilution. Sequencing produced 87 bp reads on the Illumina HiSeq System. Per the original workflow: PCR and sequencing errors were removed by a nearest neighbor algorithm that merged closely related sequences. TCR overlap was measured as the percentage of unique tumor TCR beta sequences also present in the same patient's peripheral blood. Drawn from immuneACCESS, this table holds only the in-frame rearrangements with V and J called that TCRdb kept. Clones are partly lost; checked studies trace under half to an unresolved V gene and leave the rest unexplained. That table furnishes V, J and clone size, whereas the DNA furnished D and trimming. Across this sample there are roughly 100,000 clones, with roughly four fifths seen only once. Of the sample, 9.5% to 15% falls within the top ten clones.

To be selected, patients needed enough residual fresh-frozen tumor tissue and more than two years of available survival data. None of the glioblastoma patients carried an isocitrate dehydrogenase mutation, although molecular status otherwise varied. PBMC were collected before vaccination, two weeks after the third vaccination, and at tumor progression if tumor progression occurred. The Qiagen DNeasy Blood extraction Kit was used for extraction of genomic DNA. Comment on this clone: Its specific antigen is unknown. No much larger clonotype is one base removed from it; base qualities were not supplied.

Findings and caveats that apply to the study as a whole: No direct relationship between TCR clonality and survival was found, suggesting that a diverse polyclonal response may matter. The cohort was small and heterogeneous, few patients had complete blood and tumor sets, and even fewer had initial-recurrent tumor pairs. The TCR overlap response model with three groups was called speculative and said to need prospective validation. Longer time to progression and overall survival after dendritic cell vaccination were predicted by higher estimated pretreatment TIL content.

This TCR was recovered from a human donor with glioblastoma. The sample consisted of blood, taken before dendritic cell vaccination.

CDR3 loop: CASSPSEGDRDCSPLHF. In nucleotides, the sequence is TGTGCCAGCAGCCCTTCCGAGGGGGACAGGGACTGTTCACCCCTCCACTTT. This sequence uses TRBV21-1 and TRBJ1-6; the tabulated D call, TRBD1, remains unverified against the DNA. TRBV21-1 is a pseudogene segment. Inclusive of the bounding cysteine and phenylalanine, the CDR3 is 17 residues long. Solely the CDR3 DNA is kept, with 51 bases framed from the first base.